These 16 T cell receptor beta chains originate from one sample sequenced in a study of cytomegalovirus exposure and HLA in healthy donors. Primers: 60 Vbeta forward and 13 Jbeta reverse. Sequenced by immunoSEQ multiplex PCR; TCRdb stores in-frame clones only, minus some. The sample consists of about 100,000 clones, roughly 70% of them appearing once. The sample taken for sequencing was PBMCs. Receptors originate from a woman between 18 and 30 years old in good health and CMV-seropositive.

The V gene is TRBV6-6, the J gene TRBJ2-3, with 13 bases lining up with TRBD2. Germline trimming cut 7 bases from V and 0 bases from J; bases unmatched to any gene: 4. The germline V gene has CDR1 MNHNY and CDR2 SVGAGI (reference sequence). This CDR3 comprises 16 residues. The CDR3 DNA follows: TGTGCCAGCAACCCGGGACTAGCGGGGAGCACAGATACGCAGTATTTT. Its translation: CASNPGLAGSTDTQYF.

The CDR3 DNA reads TGTGCCAGCAGCGTAGGGGCTAGCGGGATCTACGAGCAGTACTTC. This gives the protein CASSVGASGIYEQYF. The V gene is TRBV9, the J gene TRBJ2-7; 9 bases agree with TRBD2. V shed 0 bases and J 3 bases; nucleotides not matched to a gene: 4. This CDR3 is built from 15 residues. Germline CDR1 SGDLS, CDR2 YYNGEE.

The chain joins TRBV10-2 to TRBJ1-4; D might be TRBD1 (6 bases). The CDR3 covers 14 residues. The germline gives CDR1 WSHSY, CDR2 SAAADI. With 8 bases removed from V and 6 bases from J, the gap between germline ends came to 16 bases. In DNA form, the CDR3 reads TGCGCCAGCCGCGTTGTGGGGGCGGATGAAAAACTGTTTTTT. Translated: CASRVVGADEKLFF.

This clone was recorded a few times. The junction differs from germline at one of its ends, possibly a read error. Other DNA sequences in the same sample also yield this CDR3. CDR3 nucleotide sequence: TGCGCCAGCAGCCAAGATGTGCGGGGAACTGAAGCCTTCTTT. Translated, it gives CASSQDVRGTEAFF. This chain links TRBV4-3 with TRBJ1-1, with D uncertain. Germline CDR1 and CDR2: LGHNA and YSLEER. The CDR3 extends over 14 amino acids.

This clone was detected only a few times. V gene TRBV6-5 combines with J gene TRBJ2-7, with no clear D. CDR1 is MNHEY, CDR2 SVGAGI, per germline. The CDR3 runs 13 residues. V dropped 5 bases and J dropped 2 bases, with 10 bases sitting between them. The CDR3 bases are TGTGCCAGCAGTGACTTGGCCCCCTACGAGCAGTACTTC. Its translation is CASSDLAPYEQYF.

J is TRBJ2-3 and V is TRBV7-3; D is undetermined. This CDR3 has 14 amino acids. V was pared by 2 bases and J by 0 bases, with 6 bases between. The germline CDR1 and CDR2 sequences are SGHTA and FQGTGA. CDR3 residues: CASSLSTSTDTQYF. The CDR3 coding sequence is TGTGCCAGCAGCTTATCGACTAGCACAGATACGCAGTATTTT. The full variable domain, with the rest looked up from reference TRBV7-3 and TRBJ2-3, is GAGVSQTPSNKVTEKGKYVELRCDPISGHTALYWYRQSLGQGPEFLIYFQGTGAADDSGLPNDRFFAVRPEGSVSTLKIQRTERGDSAVYLCASSLSTSTDTQYFGPGTRLTVL.

The J gene is TRBJ2-1, the V gene TRBV5-4; 9 positions match TRBD2. J gave up 2 bases and V 4 bases, and 4 bases lay outside the gene matches. The CDR3 is 15 residues long. Germline V gene sequence: CDR1 SGHNT, CDR2 YYREEE (reference sequence). The CDR3 nucleotides are TGTGCCAGCAGCGTAGCGGGAGTTCCCTACAATGAGCAGTTCTTC. This translates into CASSVAGVPYNEQFF.

The V gene is TRBV6-1, the J gene TRBJ2-5; 8 bases are shared with TRBD2. The DNA end is a closer match to TRBJ2-7, so the J assignment may be wrong. CDR1 MNHNS and CDR2 SASEGT come from the germline V gene. The CDR3 covers 16 residues. CDR3 sequence (DNA): TGTGCCAGCAGTGAACTTACTAGCGGAAGCTCCTACGAGCAGTACTTC. This encodes CASSELTSGSSYEQYF.

The chain employs TRBV5-6 and TRBJ2-1, with 11 bases fitting TRBD2. The CDR3 extends over 15 amino acids. CDR1 SGHDT and CDR2 YYEEEE come from the germline V gene. After removal of 3 bases from V and 4 bases from J, the junction contained 3 bases not matched to a gene. The CDR3 nucleotides are TGTGCCAGCAGCTCGACTAGCGGGGCATACAATGAGCAGTTCTTC. The encoded protein is CASSSTSGAYNEQFF.

The chain links TRBV27 to TRBJ2-3; D perhaps matches TRBD1 (5 bases). This CDR3 is built from 14 residues. Germline CDR1 MNHEY, CDR2 SMNVEV (reference sequence). V lost 5 bases to trimming and J lost 6 bases, with 15 bases between them. The CDR3 spells CASSPWGGVDTQYF. In DNA form, the CDR3 reads TGTGCCAGCAGTCCTTGGGGCGGAGTGGATACGCAGTATTTT.

This clone occurred a few times. This chain links TRBV29-1 with TRBJ2-1; maybe TRBD2 (6 bases). CDR1 and CDR2 from the germline V gene are SQVTM and ANQGSEA. The CDR3 is made up of 13 amino acids. V shed 6 bases and J shed 3 bases, with 12 bases lying between them. CDR3 sequence: CSVEGIRYNEQFF. The CDR3 DNA reads as TGCAGCGTGGAGGGTATCCGCTACAATGAGCAGTTCTTC.

This chain joins TRBV9 and TRBJ2-5, with TRBD2 matching over 14 bases. V lost 3 bases and J lost 4; bases outside the gene matches: 2. CDR3 length equals 15 residues. Germline CDR1 and CDR2: SGDLS and YYNGEE. The CDR3 DNA follows: TGTGCCAGCAGCGGAGGGACTAGCGGGAGAGAGACCCAGTACTTC. Protein sequence: CASSGGTSGRETQYF.

This clone was found once. Other DNA sequences in the same sample also yield this CDR3. The rearrangement uses TRBV27 and TRBJ1-2; 7 positions match TRBD1. The V gene end was trimmed by 8 bases and the J gene end by 4 bases; junction bases not matched to a gene: 1. Germline loops: CDR1 MNHEY, CDR2 SMNVEV (reference sequence). This CDR3 is 11 amino acids long. The CDR3 nucleotides read TGTGCCAGCCGGGACAGCTATGGCTACACCTTC. Its protein is CASRDSYGYTF.

The chain employs TRBV19 and TRBJ2-7; a possible D gene is TRBD1 (5 bases). CDR1 and CDR2 from the germline V gene are LNHDA and SQIVND (reference sequence). The CDR3 covers 14 residues. Trimming removed 5 bases at V and 0 bases at J, with 11 bases between. CDR3 coding DNA: TGTGCCAGTAGTTACGCGGACACCTCCTACGAGCAGTACTTC. Protein product: CASSYADTSYEQYF.

As concerns this clone: The same CDR3 is also encoded by other DNA sequences in this sample. This chain joins TRBV6-6 and TRBJ1-5; D remains ambiguous. In germline, CDR1 is MNHNY, CDR2 SVGAGI (reference sequence). V dropped 7 bases and J dropped 3 bases, with 13 bases sitting between them. This CDR3 has 14 residues. The CDR3 loop reads CASTPGQYNQPQHF. CDR3 DNA sequence: TGTGCCAGCACCCCTGGGCAGTACAATCAGCCCCAGCATTTT.

J is TRBJ1-1 and V is TRBV7-9; D is uncertain. The CDR3 contains 13 residues. The ends were cut back, 2 bases at V and 1 base at J, with 5 bases in the middle. The germline V gene has CDR1 SEHNR and CDR2 FQNEAQ (reference sequence). CDR3 in amino acids: CASSLTANTEAFF. The CDR3 DNA reads as TGTGCCAGCAGCTTAACAGCGAACACTGAAGCTTTCTTT.